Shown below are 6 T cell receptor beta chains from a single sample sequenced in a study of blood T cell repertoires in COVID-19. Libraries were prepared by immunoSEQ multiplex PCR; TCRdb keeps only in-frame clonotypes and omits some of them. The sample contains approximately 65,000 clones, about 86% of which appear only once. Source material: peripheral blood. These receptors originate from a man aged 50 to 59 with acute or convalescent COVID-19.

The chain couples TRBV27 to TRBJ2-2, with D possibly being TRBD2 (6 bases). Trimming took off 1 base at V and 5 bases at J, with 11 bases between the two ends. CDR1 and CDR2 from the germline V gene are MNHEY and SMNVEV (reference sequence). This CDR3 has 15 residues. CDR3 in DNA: TGTGCCAGCAGTTTATTGGAGGGTTGGACCGGGGAGCTGTTTTTT. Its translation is CASSLLEGWTGELFF.

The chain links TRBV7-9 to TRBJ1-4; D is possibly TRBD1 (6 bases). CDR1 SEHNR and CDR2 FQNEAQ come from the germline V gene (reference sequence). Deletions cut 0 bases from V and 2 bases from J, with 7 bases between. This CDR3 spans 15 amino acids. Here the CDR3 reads CASSLAGATNEKLFF. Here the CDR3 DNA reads TGTGCCAGCAGCTTAGCGGGGGCTACTAATGAAAAACTGTTTTTT. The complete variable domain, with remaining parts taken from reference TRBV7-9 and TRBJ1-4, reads DTGVSQNPRHKITKRGQNVTFRCDPISEHNRLYWYRQTLGQGPEFLTYFQNEAQLEKSRLLSDRFSAERPKGSFSTLEIQRTEQGDSAMYLCASSLAGATNEKLFFGSGTQLSVL.

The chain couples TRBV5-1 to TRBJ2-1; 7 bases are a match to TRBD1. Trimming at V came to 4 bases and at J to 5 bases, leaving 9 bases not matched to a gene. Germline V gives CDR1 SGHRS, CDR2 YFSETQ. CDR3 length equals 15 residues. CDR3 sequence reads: CASSVGQQPNNEQFF. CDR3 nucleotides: TGCGCCAGCAGCGTGGGACAGCAACCCAACAATGAGCAGTTCTTC.

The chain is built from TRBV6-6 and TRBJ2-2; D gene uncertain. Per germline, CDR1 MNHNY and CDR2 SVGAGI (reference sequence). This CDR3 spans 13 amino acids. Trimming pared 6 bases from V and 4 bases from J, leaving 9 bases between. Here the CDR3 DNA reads TGTGCCAGCAGCACCATTAGCACCGGGGAGCTGTTTTTT. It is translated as CASSTISTGELFF.

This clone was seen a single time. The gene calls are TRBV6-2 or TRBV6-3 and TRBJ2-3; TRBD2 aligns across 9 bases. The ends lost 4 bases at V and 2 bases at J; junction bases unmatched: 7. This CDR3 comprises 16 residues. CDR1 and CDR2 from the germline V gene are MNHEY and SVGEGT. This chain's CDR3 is CASSFSGRKYTDTQYF. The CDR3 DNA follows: TGTGCCAGCAGTTTCAGCGGGAGGAAATACACAGATACGCAGTATTTT.

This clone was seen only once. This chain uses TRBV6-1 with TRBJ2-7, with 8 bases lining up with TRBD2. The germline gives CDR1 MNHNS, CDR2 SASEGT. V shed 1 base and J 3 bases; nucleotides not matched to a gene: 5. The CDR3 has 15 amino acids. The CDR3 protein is CASSEERLARYEQYF. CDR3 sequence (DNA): TGTGCCAGCAGTGAAGAGAGACTAGCGCGCTACGAGCAGTACTTC.